The present T cell receptor (beta chain) was sequenced within a study of neurological immune-mediated disorders. Germline V lookup: CDR1 SGHTA, CDR2 FQGNSA. Deletions cut 0 bases from V and 0 bases from J, with 3 bases between. The CDR3 loop spans 14 amino acids. Study findings and constraints: CDR3 amino acid sequences of expanded clones were not shared across subjects, a result suggesting private repertoires in all groups. The multiple sclerosis repertoire cluster lacked an association with any feature, whether clinical or MRI. Multiple sclerosis, the disease with the least TCR clonal expansion, fell below healthy controls, whereas HTLV-1-associated myelopathy showed the most.

There are many counts of this clonotype. No antigen is known for it. Where libraries were unsorted, they were derived from 2 million PBMCs stored at -80 degrees C. TCRdb analysed the 5' RACE reads with MiXCR anew, one entry per CDR3 protein. This sample has roughly 40,000 distinct CDR3 sequences, with over 2% found just once. The chain employs TRBV7-2 and TRBJ2-1, with no clear D. Sequenced: PBMCs. This clonotype originated in a man aged 50-59 years with multiple sclerosis. For the CDR3, the DNA is TGTGCCAGCAGCTTAGCTGGCTCCTACAATGAGCAGTTCTTC. It yields the protein CASSLAGSYNEQFF.